A single sample gave rise to the 7 T cell receptor beta chains below, sequenced in a study. From the 5' RACE reads, TCRdb called clonotypes with MiXCR, one entry per CDR3 protein. This table has about 55,000 distinct CDR3 sequences, about 15% appearing once. The sample consisted of naive CD4+ T cells sorted from blood. Subset specified: naive CD4+ T cells, CD4+CD45RA+CD25-. The source of these receptors is a female donor with breast cancer.

This clonotype has a handful of counts. This chain joins TRBV25-1 and TRBJ1-6; a possible D gene is TRBD1 (6 bases). The CDR3 is 16 amino acids. Germline CDR1 and CDR2: MGHDK and SYGVNS. V lost 1 base, J lost 5 bases, and 12 bases lay in between. The CDR3 DNA sequence: TGTGCCAGCAGTGAATCCCGGGACAAGAATAATTCACCCCTCCACTTT. Its translation: CASSESRDKNNSPLHF.

V and J are TRBV18 and TRBJ1-1, with 7 bases matching TRBD1. The V gene end was trimmed by 4 bases and the J gene end by 3 bases; junction bases not matched to a gene: 5. Looked up from germline, CDR1 is KGHSH and CDR2 is LQKENI. This CDR3 has 14 amino acids. As DNA, the CDR3 is TGTGCCAGCTCACTATTTACAGGGGACACTGAAGCTTTCTTT. Its protein product is CASSLFTGDTEAFF.

The chain uses TRBV5-5 and TRBJ2-1; 7 bases match TRBD2. Per germline, CDR1 SGHKS and CDR2 YYEKEE (reference sequence). The J segment lost 2 bases and the V segment lost 0 bases, leaving 2 bases of the junction unmatched. The CDR3 extends over 15 amino acids. The CDR3 DNA reads TGTGCCAGCAGCTTGGCTCTAGCGGCCTACAATGAGCAGTTCTTC. Protein product: CASSLALAAYNEQFF.

This clonotype was counted between two and nine times. The chain combines TRBV6-5 with TRBJ2-1; D is ambiguous. Trimming shortened V by 6 bases and J by 9 bases, and 9 bases separated the two germline ends. Germline CDR1 is MNHEY and CDR2 is SVGAGI. The CDR3 spans 11 residues. CDR3 region: CASRSATEQFF. The CDR3 DNA reads as TGTGCCAGCAGGTCTGCTACTGAGCAGTTCTTC.

The CDR3 spells CASNQNSGGSETQYF. The DNA of the CDR3 is TGTGCCAGCAACCAAAATTCCGGGGGGTCAGAGACCCAGTACTTC. The chain joins TRBV7-3 to TRBJ2-5, with 7 bases lining up with TRBD2. Germline V gene sequence: CDR1 SGHTA, CDR2 FQGTGA. J gave up 4 bases and V 7 bases, and 12 bases lay outside the gene matches. This CDR3 has 15 amino acids.

The table lists this clonotype with a few counts. The V call is TRBV20-1, the J call TRBJ2-7, with 10 bases fitting TRBD2. Germline CDR1 and CDR2: DFQATT and SNEGSKA (reference sequence). The CDR3 totals 14 residues. Trimming at V came to 4 bases and at J to 6 bases, leaving 9 bases not matched to a gene. The CDR3, as DNA: TGCAGTGCTACTAGCGGGAGTAAGATCATCGAGCAGTACTTC. This sequence encodes CSATSGSKIIEQYF.

The rearrangement uses TRBV6-1 and TRBJ1-2; possible D gene TRBD1, 5 bases. V was pared by 6 bases and J by 0 bases, with 17 bases between. Germline V gene sequence: CDR1 MNHNS, CDR2 SASEGT. The CDR3 is made up of 16 amino acids. The CDR3 bases are TGTGCCAGCAGAACCTCTTCAGGGAGAACTAACTATGGCTACACCTTC. Translating gives CASRTSSGRTNYGYTF.